This T cell receptor (beta chain) stems from a study of Ad26.COV2.S vaccination and SARS-CoV-2 variants. Study overall: Donor was assigned to the Ad26.COV2.S arm of trial COV1001.

Whole-study results and caveats: Total T cell responses may have been underestimated by the TCR breadth and depth analyses.

The table came from immunoSEQ multiplex PCR; TCRdb's copy has only in-frame clones and leaves some out. Of around 420,000 clones listed, over 75% are singletons. This sample's treatment: about 20 received Ad26.COV2.S at low or high dose, single or two shots; roughly 5 received placebo; per-sample allocation not given. After the first vaccine or placebo injection, samples were drawn on day 63. Built on an Ad26 vector, the vaccine expressed Wuhan-strain SARS-CoV-2 spike. For this clone: Its antigen is unidentified.

Trimming pared 1 base from V and 4 bases from J, leaving 10 bases between. The CDR3 length is 14 residues. Looked up from germline, CDR1 is SGHTA and CDR2 is FQGNSA. The sample here was peripheral blood, taken in a trial of Ad26.COV2.S vaccine versus placebo. The chain couples TRBV7-2 to TRBJ1-2; D remains unclear. The source of this sequence is a person aged 18 to 65 who received the Ad26.COV2.S COVID-19 vaccine or a placebo. The CDR3 reads CASSLESQLYGYTF. CDR3 in DNA: TGTGCCAGCAGCTTAGAGTCACAGCTCTATGGCTACACCTTC.